Listed below are T cell receptor beta chains from one sample, sequenced in a study of PD-L1 blockade in urothelial cancer. Method: immunoSEQ multiplex PCR; TCRdb's copy keeps in-frame clones and lacks some. The table records 29,000 or so clones, approximately 81% of them present only once. The input for sequencing was PBMCs, taken around atezolizumab (anti-PD-L1) treatment. The receptor source for this set is a man aged 70-80 years with urothelial cancer. Each CDR3 is given with its conserved first and last residue. A D gene is named only where the DNA matches it firmly. Clone size is not always given. Where it is, it says once, few, many or a class for expanded clones.

d_call: .
v_call: TRBV23-1
j_call: TRBJ1-4
clone_size: once
cdr3_aa: CASSQCRIGGVGEKLFF
cdr3_nt: TGCGCCAGCAGTCAATGCCGCATAGGGGGTGTAGGGGAAAAACTGTTTTTT

d_call: .
v_call: TRBV10-3
j_call: TRBJ2-7
clone_size: .
cdr3_aa: CAISPGPPEGRSYEQYF
cdr3_nt: TGTGCCATCTCACCGGGACCCCCGGAGGGAAGGTCCTACGAGCAGTACTTC

d_call: TRBD2
v_call: TRBV11-2
j_call: TRBJ2-2
clone_size: .
cdr3_aa: CASSLAATSGRGTGELFF
cdr3_nt: TGTGCCAGCAGCTTAGCCGCGACTAGCGGGAGAGGGACCGGGGAGCTGTTTTTT

d_call: .
v_call: TRBV12-5
j_call: TRBJ1-1
clone_size: .
cdr3_aa: CASGLARVSEAFF
cdr3_nt: TGTGCTAGTGGTTTGGCGAGGGTGTCTGAAGCTTTCTTT

d_call: .
v_call: TRBV14
j_call: TRBJ2-7
clone_size: .
cdr3_aa: CASSRKQSLYEQYF
cdr3_nt: TGTGCCAGCAGTCGGAAACAGAGCCTCTACGAGCAGTACTTC

d_call: .
v_call: TRBV20-1
j_call: TRBJ2-7
clone_size: .
cdr3_aa: CSATTGPMQYF
cdr3_nt: TGCAGTGCTACAACAGGGCCAATGCAGTACTTC

d_call: TRBD1
v_call: TRBV9
j_call: TRBJ1-2
clone_size: .
cdr3_aa: CASSTQTGSIGGYTF
cdr3_nt: TGTGCCAGCAGCACCCAGACAGGGTCTATCGGTGGCTACACCTTC

d_call: .
v_call: TRBV19
j_call: TRBJ1-1
clone_size: few
cdr3_aa: CASSVNTEAFF
cdr3_nt: TGTGCCAGTAGCGTGAACACTGAAGCTTTCTTT

d_call: .
v_call: TRBV9
j_call: TRBJ2-3
clone_size: .
cdr3_aa: CASSVAGQGADTQYF
cdr3_nt: TGTGCCAGCAGCGTAGCCGGCCAAGGGGCAGATACGCAGTATTTT

d_call: .
v_call: TRBV6-1
j_call: TRBJ1-1
clone_size: .
cdr3_aa: CASSEALLGAGTEAFF
cdr3_nt: TGTGCCAGCAGTGAAGCGCTTCTGGGGGCAGGCACTGAAGCTTTCTTT

d_call: .
v_call: TRBV6-5
j_call: TRBJ2-3
clone_size: .
cdr3_aa: CASSYGGLYTDTQYF
cdr3_nt: TGTGCCAGCAGTTACGGGGGACTTTACACAGATACGCAGTATTTT